What follows are 20 T cell receptor beta chains derived from one specimen sequenced in a study of blood T cell repertoires in COVID-19. TCRdb keeps only in-frame clones here, not all; method: immunoSEQ multiplex PCR. The sample has about 330,000 clones, 75% to 85% seen once; the top ten hold more than 6%. Material for sequencing was peripheral blood. Receptors were obtained from a human donor in a cohort sampled during active COVID-19.

This sequence joins TRBV15 and TRBJ1-5, with D possibly TRBD1 on 5 matching bases. Trimming removed 0 bases from V and 6 bases from J, with 15 bases in between. Germline-derived CDR1 and CDR2 are LNHNV and YYDKDF (reference sequence). The CDR3 has 16 residues. CDR3 sequence (DNA): TGTGCCACCAGCAGAGATCGAGGGAGGGGAACTCAGCCCCAGCATTTT. Its protein product is CATSRDRGRGTQPQHF.

V gene TRBV19 combines with J gene TRBJ1-5; possible D gene TRBD1, 6 bases. The germline gives CDR1 LNHDA, CDR2 SQIVND (reference sequence). The CDR3 covers 15 residues. V was trimmed by 3 bases and J by 3 bases, leaving 12 bases between them. CDR3: CASSISHRANQPQHF. In DNA, the CDR3 is TGTGCCAGTAGTATCTCTCACAGGGCCAATCAGCCCCAGCATTTT.

This chain links TRBV7-9 with TRBJ2-7; no reliable D call. CDR3 length: 13 residues. CDR1 and CDR2 from the germline V gene are SEHNR and FQNEAQ (reference sequence). V was shortened by 3 bases and J by 2 bases, with 8 bases between the two germline ends. The CDR3, as DNA: TGTGCCAGCAGCTTTCCCCAGACCTACGAGCAGTACTTC. It is translated as CASSFPQTYEQYF.

The chain links TRBV19 to TRBJ1-1; no clear D gene. CDR3 length: 15 amino acids. The germline V gene encodes CDR1 LNHDA and CDR2 SQIVND (reference sequence). V was shortened by 7 bases and J by 1 base, with 16 bases between the two germline ends. CDR3 nucleotides: TGTGCCAGTACCCCGATAGACTCGAAGAACACTGAAGCTTTCTTT. This encodes CASTPIDSKNTEAFF.

The chain couples TRBV5-1 to TRBJ1-4; TRBD1 aligns across 9 bases. Trimming cost V 4 bases and J 5 bases; bases outside gene matches: 3. The germline V gene has CDR1 SGHRS and CDR2 YFSETQ. The CDR3 consists of 14 residues. This chain's CDR3 is CASSHDRGNEKLFF. CDR3 nucleotide sequence: TGCGCCAGCAGCCATGACAGGGGGAATGAAAAACTGTTTTTT.

CDR3 in amino acids: CASSLIVSGYTF. CDR3 bases: TGTGCCAGCAGTCTCATAGTATCGGGCTACACCTTC. The chain couples TRBV12-3 or TRBV12-4 to TRBJ1-2; no clear D. There are 12 residues in the CDR3. V lost 5 bases, J lost 8 bases, and 12 bases lay in between.

The CDR3 here is CASSVTPGAGAYNEQFF. The CDR3 DNA is TGTGCCAGCAGCGTGACCCCAGGGGCGGGAGCCTACAATGAGCAGTTCTTC. The rearrangement joins TRBV9 to TRBJ2-1; weak D call: TRBD2 (7 bases). Trimming cost V 2 bases and J 2 bases, with 17 bases left between them. The germline CDR1 and CDR2 sequences are SGDLS and YYNGEE. This CDR3 is 17 amino acids long.

A note on this clone: The same CDR3 also results from other DNA sequences found in this sample. The chain carries TRBV7-3 and TRBJ2-3; possible D gene TRBD2, 6 bases. CDR3 length: 15 residues. Germline V lookup: CDR1 SGHTA, CDR2 FQGTGA. Trimming took 3 bases from V and 0 from J, leaving 10 bases between them. The CDR3 bases are TGTGCCAGCAGCTTGGTGGGGGGAAGCACAGATACGCAGTATTTT. It codes for CASSLVGGSTDTQYF.

This clone was seen more than once but under ten times. The rearrangement uses TRBV6-5 and TRBJ2-3, with 7 bases aligning to TRBD2. V lost 8 bases to trimming and J lost 0 bases; unmatched junction nucleotides: 5. The CDR3 has 14 residues. Germline values: CDR1 MNHEY, CDR2 SVGAGI. In DNA form, the CDR3 reads TGTGCCAGCGCCCGGGACTATAGCACAGATACGCAGTATTTT. It specifies CASARDYSTDTQYF.

This chain joins TRBV7-3 and TRBJ2-1; D is perhaps TRBD2 (6 bases). V lost 0 bases, J lost 1 base, and 16 bases lay in between. Germline V gene data show CDR1 as SGHTA and CDR2 as FQGTGA. The CDR3 loop spans 18 amino acids. CDR3 DNA sequence: TGTGCCAGCAGCTTAACAGGAGGGGACTTCTCTTCCTACAATGAGCAGTTCTTC. Protein sequence: CASSLTGGDFSSYNEQFF.

This clone was counted between two and nine times. CDR3 sequence reads: CATTWERGEAFF. The CDR3 bases are TGTGCCACCACCTGGGAAAGGGGGGAAGCTTTCTTT. The chain couples TRBV5-4 to TRBJ1-1; D possibly corresponds to TRBD1 (6 bases). Germline V gene data show CDR1 as SGHNT and CDR2 as YYREEE (reference sequence). CDR3 length: 12 amino acids. Trimming left V 9 bases short and J 8 bases short, with 17 bases between.

Only a few counts were recorded for this clone. The chain is built from TRBV28 and TRBJ1-4, with 10 bases lining up with TRBD1. Trimming cost V 6 bases and J 5 bases; bases outside gene matches: 6. Germline CDR1 MDHEN, CDR2 SYDVKM. The length of the CDR3 is 15 residues. The CDR3 coding sequence is TGTGCCAGCAGGGAGACGGGACAGGGGAATGAAAAACTGTTTTTT. Amino acids: CASRETGQGNEKLFF.

The chain joins TRBV10-3 to TRBJ2-5; TRBD2 matches 7 bases. Germline CDR1 is ENHRY and CDR2 is SYGVKD. V trimming: 10 bases; J trimming: 5 bases; junction bases outside the gene matches: 10. CDR3 length equals 13 residues. This CDR3 is CATREESVETQYF. The CDR3, as DNA: TGTGCCACCCGGGAGGAGTCGGTGGAGACCCAGTACTTC.

The chain couples TRBV5-4 to TRBJ2-2; perhaps TRBD2 as D (5 bases). The germline CDR1 and CDR2 sequences are SGHNT and YYREEE (reference sequence). Trimming took 3 bases from V and 4 from J, leaving 10 bases between them. CDR3 length: 14 amino acids. CDR3 region: CASSSGLFTGELFF. CDR3 nucleotides: TGTGCCAGCAGCTCCGGACTGTTCACCGGGGAGCTGTTTTTT. Using reference TRBV5-4 and TRBJ2-2 for the parts outside the CDR3, the full variable domain is ETGVTQSPTHLIKTRGQQVTLRCSSQSGHNTVSWYQQALGQGPQFIFQYYREEENGRGNFPPRFSGLQFPNYSSELNVNALELDDSALYLCASSSGLFTGELFFGEGSRLTVL.

The rearrangement uses TRBV6-5 and TRBJ2-5, with D unclear. The germline V gene encodes CDR1 MNHEY and CDR2 SVGAGI. V gave up 2 bases and J gave up 0 bases, with 4 bases separating them. The CDR3 has 13 amino acids. The CDR3 DNA sequence: TGTGCCAGCAGTTACGCGTACCAAGAGACCCAGTACTTC. It specifies CASSYAYQETQYF.

The genes are TRBV30 and TRBJ2-7, with 10 bases aligning to TRBD1. V dropped 3 bases and J dropped 3; count of bases not matched to a gene: 20. The CDR3 is made up of 19 amino acids. Germline V gene data show CDR1 as GTSNPN and CDR2 as SVGIG (reference sequence). CDR3 protein: CAWSPARDRGLLVGYEQYF. As DNA, the CDR3 is TGTGCCTGGAGCCCGGCGAGGGACAGGGGTCTCCTCGTAGGCTACGAGCAGTACTTC.

The count of this clone is one. V gene TRBV9 combines with J gene TRBJ1-4; possible D gene TRBD1, 6 bases. Germline V gene data show CDR1 as SGDLS and CDR2 as YYNGEE. Trimming shortened V by 2 bases and J by 11 bases, and 16 bases separated the two germline ends. The CDR3 runs to 14 residues. CDR3 in DNA: TGTGCCAGCAGCGTTAGTGGGGCAGGGGAGAAACTGTTTTTT. Amino acid sequence: CASSVSGAGEKLFF.

The chain carries TRBV5-1 and TRBJ2-2; D is perhaps TRBD1 (6 bases). Germline CDR1 and CDR2: SGHRS and YFSETQ. Trimming shortened V by 4 bases and J by 6 bases, and 16 bases separated the two germline ends. The CDR3 covers 15 residues. The CDR3 DNA reads as TGCGCCAGCAGCCTTCACAGGGAGTCGGCCGGGGAGCTGTTTTTT. Translation gives CASSLHRESAGELFF.

This clone showed up just a few times. The gene calls are TRBV5-1 and TRBJ1-5, with no clear D. The CDR3 has 15 residues. Trimming took off 4 bases at V and 1 base at J, with 12 bases between the two ends. CDR1 and CDR2 (germline): SGHRS, YFSETQ. The CDR3 nucleotides are TGCGCCAGCAGCCCCGTCCCCGGGAGCAATCAGCCCCAGCATTTT. It encodes CASSPVPGSNQPQHF. Combining the CDR3 with reference TRBV5-1 and TRBJ1-5 gives the whole variable domain KAGVTQTPRYLIKTRGQQVTLSCSPISGHRSVSWYQQTPGQGLQFLFEYFSETQRNKGNFPGRFSGRQFSNSRSEMNVSTLELGDSALYLCASSPVPGSNQPQHFGDGTRLSIL.

The chain carries TRBV18 and TRBJ1-5; no clear D. Germline V gene lookup returns CDR1 KGHSH and CDR2 LQKENI. V lost 4 bases and J lost 3, with 19 bases in between. This CDR3 is built from 17 residues. CDR3 DNA sequence: TGTGCCAGCTCACTCCTGGAGTCGTCTATTAACAATCAGCCCCAGCATTTT. It yields the protein CASSLLESSINNQPQHF. The complete variable domain, with remaining parts taken from reference TRBV18 and TRBJ1-5, reads NAGVMQNPRHLVRRRGQEARLRCSPMKGHSHVYWYRQLPEEGLKFMVYLQKENIIDESGMPKERFSAEFPKEGPSILRIQQVVRGDSAAYFCASSLLESSINNQPQHFGDGTRLSIL.